This T cell receptor beta chain was sequenced for a study of shared clonotypes between healthy human individuals. Germline loops: CDR1 MRHNA, CDR2 SNTAGT. The CDR3 loop spans 14 amino acids. The V and J ends lost 8 bases and 2 bases respectively, with 13 bases between them. The repertoire was sequenced with immunoSEQ multiplex PCR; TCRdb's copy has only in-frame clones and lacks some. The data hold about 2.3 million clones, with approximately 95% observed a single time. The TCR comes from a man aged 18 to 29 in good health. Some clones in this sample may be carry-over from other donors' samples. The sequencing input was naive CD4+ T cells from PBMCs. The subset was: CD45RA+ positively selected. The genes are TRBV6-4 and TRBJ1-5; D gene ambiguous. The CDR3 DNA reads as TGTGCCAGCTGTGGTATGGTGGGCAATCAGCCCCAGCATTTT. Its translation is CASCGMVGNQPQHF.